The subject of this entry is one TCR beta chain. The antigen remains unidentified. The V end lost 2 bases, the J end lost 7 bases, and 14 bases lay between the germline ends. The CDR3 is 14 residues long. Germline assignment: CDR1 MGHRA and CDR2 YSYEKL. The data are from a study of T-cell memory formation after mild COVID-19. General observations from the study: Clonal second-wave expansions that peaked on day 37 had unconfirmed SARS-CoV-2 specificity. Of the contracting clones, CD4+ ones lay mainly in CM and EM, and CD8+ ones in EMRA.

With constant-segment primers, 5'RACE yielded cDNA libraries of TCR alpha and TCR beta that carried sample barcodes and UMIs. One entry per CDR3 protein results from TCRdb running MiXCR on the 5' RACE reads. This sample has under 110,000 distinct CDR3 sequences, with around 15% found just once. The chain carries TRBV4-1 and TRBJ1-2, with D maybe TRBD1 (6 bases). The TCR sequence derives from an adult woman who had mild COVID-19 (a few samples of this study predate the infection). Cell type and time point are not known. The sample was PBMCs or a T cell subset sorted from them (not recorded which). CDR3 nucleotide sequence: TGCGCCAGCAGCCAATTTCGGGGGGCTGTTGGCTACACCTTC. Residues: CASSQFRGAVGYTF.